Listed here are 8 T cell receptor beta chains from one sample, sequenced in a study of T cell clonotyping in hematopoietic cell transplantation. Assay: immunoSEQ multiplex PCR; the TCRdb copy retains only in-frame clones and omits some. The sample holds about 3,100 clones, approximately 60% seen once. The sample consisted of peripheral blood mononuclear cells, taken 30 days after allogeneic stem cell transplant. These receptors were collected from a female patient aged 30 to 45 who had an allogeneic stem cell transplant, so T cells may come from the graft donor. Some clones in this sample may be carry-over from other donors' samples.

The table lists this clone with a few counts. The chain has TRBV19 and TRBJ2-2, with 8 bases aligning to TRBD1. Germline V gives CDR1 LNHDA, CDR2 SQIVND (reference sequence). Trimming took 6 bases from V and 7 from J; bases not matched to a gene: 1. The CDR3 loop spans 12 amino acids. The CDR3 nucleotides read TGTGCCAGTAGAACAGGGGGCGGGGAGCTGTTTTTT. This sequence encodes CASRTGGGELFF.

The chain joins TRBV30 to TRBJ2-7; perhaps D is TRBD1 or TRBD2 (6 bases each). With 0 bases removed from V and 2 bases from J, the gap between germline ends came to 14 bases. The CDR3 is 15 amino acids. Germline CDR1 GTSNPN, CDR2 SVGIG (reference sequence). The CDR3 sequence: CAWSVTGWEAYEQYF. CDR3 sequence (DNA): TGTGCCTGGAGTGTAACAGGGTGGGAGGCCTACGAGCAGTACTTC.

This chain connects TRBV30 to TRBJ1-1; D is ambiguous. Trimming pared 3 bases from V and 4 bases from J, leaving 9 bases between. Germline CDR1 reads GTSNPN; CDR2 reads SVGIG (reference sequence). The CDR3 sequence is 12 residues long. The CDR3 DNA is TGTGCCTGGAGCCTCTGGAGCACTGAAGCTTTCTTT. Its protein is CAWSLWSTEAFF.

The V gene is TRBV9, the J gene TRBJ2-7; D ambiguous. Deletions cut 0 bases from V and 2 bases from J, with 9 bases between. The CDR3 is made up of 14 amino acids. Per the germline V gene, CDR1 is SGDLS and CDR2 is YYNGEE. The chain's CDR3 is CASSVGGSTYEQYF. CDR3 coding DNA: TGTGCCAGCAGCGTAGGGGGATCCACCTACGAGCAGTACTTC.

The chain links TRBV29-1 to TRBJ2-5; D unresolved. The CDR3 is 14 amino acids. Per the germline V gene, CDR1 is SQVTM and CDR2 is ANQGSEA. V shed 1 base and J shed 1 base, with 10 bases lying between them. For the CDR3, the DNA is TGCAGCGTTGAAGGAGGACCTTTCCAAGAGACCCAGTACTTC. Amino acids: CSVEGGPFQETQYF.

CDR3 nucleotides: TGTGCCAGCAGCTTAGTGGACGCAGGCCTCGACGAGCAGTACTTC. It encodes CASSLVDAGLDEQYF. This chain connects TRBV7-6 to TRBJ2-7; D gene uncertain. The V end lost 1 base, the J end lost 5 bases, and 15 bases lay between the germline ends. Looked up from germline, CDR1 is SGHVS and CDR2 is FNYEAQ. This CDR3 region has 15 residues.

V gene TRBV4-2 combines with J gene TRBJ2-3; D ambiguous. Trimming cost V 1 base and J 2 bases, with 10 bases left between them. The germline gives CDR1 LGHNA, CDR2 YNFKEQ. The CDR3 consists of 15 residues. CDR3 in DNA: TGTGCCAGCAGCCAAGGGGAAGGGTCCACAGATACGCAGTATTTT. This encodes CASSQGEGSTDTQYF.

The table lists this clone with a few counts. V is TRBV27 and J is TRBJ1-2; 7 nucleotides agree with TRBD1. Germline V lookup: CDR1 MNHEY, CDR2 SMNVEV (reference sequence). The CDR3 is 14 amino acids. The junction had 10 bases not matched to a gene; V was cut back by 6 bases and J by 6 bases. Written as DNA, the CDR3 is TGTGCCAGCAGCCCAGGGGGGGCGATCAATGGCTACACCTTC. It yields the protein CASSPGGAINGYTF.